The subject of this entry is one TCR beta chain. The CDR3 spans 13 residues. Trimming removed 3 bases from V and 11 bases from J, with 14 bases in between. Some clones are missing from TCRdb's copy, which holds only in-frame ones; the method was immunoSEQ multiplex PCR. The sample carries approximately 160,000 clones, 90% to 95% recorded once. This specimen comes from a study of T cell responses to AZD1222 COVID-19 vaccine. The sample here was peripheral blood, taken on day 0 of AZD1222 vaccination. The genes are TRBV12-3 or TRBV12-4 and TRBJ2-1; D not certain. This TCR derives from an adult in good health. The CDR3 spells CASSLPLGIKQFF. In DNA, the CDR3 is TGTGCCAGCAGTTTGCCGCTTGGTATAAAGCAGTTCTTC.